One T cell receptor (beta chain) is described in this entry. This clone has a count of ten or more. What this receptor recognizes is not known. No base quality information exists; no much larger clone differs at one position. These data come from a study of cytomegalovirus exposure and HLA in healthy donors (dated by TCRdb to the late 2010s). Looking at the study overall: According to an earlier analysis of 587 of the donors, about 179 million T cells yielded 90 million to 140 million unique TCR beta sequences and about 300 Gb of sequence data. An early release covering some 640 HLA-typed donors comprised about 310 gigabases of sequencing data and 85 million to 100 million unique TCR sequences. The genetic ancestry cluster associated with self-reported Caucasian donors included roughly 84% of the roughly 400 genotyped donors. The study was designed to test whether signatures of past pathogen exposure could be identified by cataloging public T cell receptors. The study profiled the T cell repertoires of some 610 subjects by immunosequencing and related them to cytomegalovirus serostatus. Besides the first cohort of more than 650 subjects, a separate validation cohort made up of 120 different subjects was used. To predict cytomegalovirus infection status, the study brought together high-throughput TCR immunosequencing, statistical association of individual TCRs with disease status, and machine learning. A later analysis re-examined previously published TCR beta repertoires from around 670 donors and added high-resolution HLA genotyping to investigate patterns of TCR occurrence. Rather than drawing on any new phenotypic data, the later analysis identified candidate immune exposures from TCR beta sequences and the way those sequences occurred across donors. To decide whether each TCR beta V gene segment behaved as functional or pseudogenic, an earlier analysis of approximately 590 of the donors relied on high-throughput TCR beta sequencing. Donor age, sex, ethnicity and CMV serostatus were collected together with the repertoire data. A later genetic analysis used genome-wide SNP genotypes for about 65% of the roughly 670 donors, treating that subset as a discovery cohort. All discovery cohort repertoires had been generated using a single sequencing platform. HLA typing included class I and class II loci at four-digit resolution. The number of typed donors differed by locus: about 620-640 for A, B, C, DRB1 and DQB1; 522 for DQA1; 606 for DPA1; and about 450 for DPB1. About five DR-DQ haplotypes were treated as single units for association and clustering because of strong linkage in the cohort. Among around 400 genotyped donors of the cohort, an average of roughly 230,000 unique TCR beta nucleotide sequences was sequenced per donor, of which about 19% were non-productive. The paper as a whole reports these results and caveats: According to a later analysis, parvovirus B19, influenza, CMV and Epstein-Barr virus appeared linked to several top co-occurrence clusters. In a later genetic analysis, fewer N-insertions in productive TCRs were reported among donors in an Asian-associated ancestry cluster than the approximately 710-donor mean. Correlated functional status among segregating V segments might reflect linkage disequilibrium, but an unknown experimental factor could not be ruled out. The sequencing pipeline was judged likely to have produced a cluster of highly shared sequence variants as a technical artifact. A later analysis associated about 18,000 TCR beta sequences with specific HLA alleles at a false discovery rate of 0.05. While some public TCRs were present in many individuals, most TCR sequences turned up only very rarely across donors. Because counts were too low, 15 to 20 rarely observed V segments, including chromosome 9 orphons, were excluded from the earlier analysis of 587 of the donors. Immune exposure information for the cohort was limited to CMV serostatus. Strong co-occurrence of HLA alleles, especially DR and DQ, made assigning TCR associations to individual alleles difficult. Cytomegalovirus status was reported to be diagnosed by the classifier with high specificity and sensitivity in both the original and validation cohorts. Because the 87-base-pair reads could not distinguish some IMGT-functional V segments, including TRBV6-2 and TRBV6-3, those segments were excluded. A total of about 150 TCR beta chains were listed by the study as associated with cytomegalovirus. V-gene and J-gene trimming of TCR beta chains was associated with a missense DCLRE1C variant in a later genetic analysis, and the association was replicated in an independent cohort. In a later analysis, TCR association rates were found to vary across HLA loci, with the most associated TCRs seen for DRB1 alleles and the fewest for HLA-C alleles. This cohort had only TCR beta chains sequenced, and the lack of alpha or paired-chain data limited which features could be detected. A few of the identified cytomegalovirus-associated TCR beta chains were confirmed in vitro to be specific for cytomegalovirus antigens. According to the authors, the approach could potentially be generalized to other disease states and immunological phenotypes. Sequencing depth was assumed to be roughly uniform across donors in the presence/absence analyses, though that assumption may not hold. In a later analysis, HLA-associated TCR beta chains were found to be more clonally expanded and to have lower generation probabilities than equally common non-associated chains. Because some donors lacked HLA typing at each locus, the association tests relied only on the typed subset. Most CMV-associated TCR beta chains appeared to be HLA-restricted in a later analysis, and the HLA associations seemed to be driven largely by CMV exposure. A further reported finding was that TCR beta sequences accurately predicted the HLA-A and HLA-B alleles for most subjects in the first cohort. In an earlier analysis of some 640 of the donors, most TCR beta V segments were observed in productive rearrangements about 90% or about 30% of the time, broadly matching IMGT annotations.

Receptors were amplified or captured by the immunoSEQ multiplex PCR assay. For the multiplex PCR, a mixture combining 60 forward primers for TCR Vbeta segments and 13 reverse primers for TCR Jbeta segments was used. The CDR3 region of rearranged TCR beta genes was amplified from genomic DNA with a multiplex PCR assay. Amplified TCR beta libraries were sequenced as 87-base-pair reads on the Illumina HiSeq System. The study's own analysis went as follows. A later analysis tallied 75 million to 85 million unique TCR beta chains across the 700 or so repertoires, and about 12 million of those chains were shared by two or more donors. Raw reads were error-corrected and collapsed into unique sequences with a nearest-neighbor algorithm that merged closely related sequences to remove PCR and sequencing errors. To assign V, D and J gene segments, CDR3 sequences were aligned to IMGT reference sequences. Each retained sequence needed at least a six-nucleotide match to both a V gene segment and a J gene segment. Rearrangements were called productive when the CDR3 lacked stop codons and stayed in frame with V and J; all others were non-productive. Following IMGT convention, CDR3 was defined as the stretch from the second conserved V-encoded cysteine up to the conserved J-encoded phenylalanine. In an earlier analysis of 550 to 650 of the donors, sequences lacking an unambiguous match to a single V gene segment were excluded. In an earlier analysis of a few hundred of the donors, V segments were called functional above 56.7% productive rearrangements and were called segregating when the between-donor standard deviation exceeded 5%. A statistical classification framework was built to diagnose cytomegalovirus status from the catalog of TCR beta chain sequences. V and J gene assignment, in a later analysis, came from comparing TCR nucleotide sequences with IMGT/GENE-DB human TR gene sequences. A later analysis assigned CDR3 sequences and most-parsimonious VDJ recombination scenarios with the TCRdist pipeline. In a later analysis, each TCR beta chain was defined by its CDR3 amino acid sequence together with its V-gene family, and reads without a unique V-gene family were excluded. A later analysis removed 500 to 600 highly shared, low-generation-probability nucleotide sequences to deal with suspected cross-contamination and a sequencing artifact. A later analysis calculated a clonal expansion index for each public chain from normalized within-repertoire ranks of inferred template counts. A later analysis computed generation probabilities with a VDJ recombination model fitted to out-of-frame rearrangements, and checked the results against IGoR. In a later analysis, TCR-TCR, TCR-HLA and TCR-CMV co-occurrence was scored with hypergeometric tests, and a repertoire-size bias correction was applied to TCR pairs. To estimate false discovery rates, a later analysis permuted the HLA or CMV assignments 20 times. In a later analysis, co-occurring TCRs were grouped with DBSCAN, and TCRdist sequence similarity was added when clustering was performed within HLA-allele-positive subsets. Repertoires with fewer than 30,000 or more than 120,000 public chains, plus five repertoires with anomalous nucleotide sharing, were excluded from co-occurrence clustering. Not all clones reach the TCRdb copy of this immuneACCESS table, which keeps in-frame sequences only. Checked studies attribute under half of the gap to unresolved V genes and leave the rest unexplained. Clone size and the V and J calls come from that table; the DNA yielded D and trimming. The sample profile shows around 38,000 clones; 66% of them were found once. The ten largest clones take up around 18% of the sample.

The cohort consisted of fewer than 700 healthy bone marrow donors. Cohort members were all nominally healthy when sampled, although unrecorded immune exposures were likely present. The donor was CMV seropositive and belonged to the group of 250 to 300 seropositive cohort members. Each donor provided a peripheral blood sample, and peripheral blood mononuclear cells were used for TCR beta sequencing. The Qiagen DNeasy Blood Extraction Kit was used to extract genomic DNA from the blood cell samples. V has 1 base trimmed and J has 6 bases trimmed; junction bases matching no gene number 6. CDR1 and CDR2 (SGHTA, FQGTGA) derive from the germline V gene. Its CDR3 holds 14 amino acids, cysteine through phenylalanine. Only CDR3 DNA is held: 42 bases, read in frame from base 1.

This receptor was identified in a man aged 50-60 years in good health and CMV-seropositive. Recombination joined TRBV7-3 with TRBJ2-7; 7 nucleotides in the junction match TRBD2. Material for sequencing was PBMCs. The sequenced DNA: TGTGCCAGCAGCTTAAACTCCCGCGGGGGCGAGCAGTACTTC. It codes for CASSLNSRGGEQYF.